The rows below give T cell receptor beta chains drawn from one sample of a study of human T cells and chemical hapten exposure. MiXCR, applied by TCRdb to the RACE reads, yields one record per CDR3 protein. This sample has roughly 53,000 distinct CDR3 sequences, with roughly a tenth found just once. The specimen was whole blood, collected in connection with sensitization to the hapten diphenylcyclopropenone (DPC). These receptors were collected from a woman aged 40-49 years with alopecia areata. Some clones in this sample may be carry-over from other donors' samples. Each CDR3 is given with its conserved first and last residue. A D gene is named only where the DNA matches it firmly. Some rows mark clone size as missing; the rest say once, few, many or name a class of expanded clone.

V gene	D gene	J gene	clone size	CDR3 protein	CDR3 DNA
TRBV29-1	.	TRBJ2-5	many	CSVAAGEETQYF	TGCAGCGTTGCCGCAGGGGAAGAGACCCAGTACTTC
TRBV7-3	TRBD1	TRBJ2-6	.	CASSFRQQGALSGANVLTF	TGTGCCAGCAGCTTCCGTCAACAGGGGGCTCTCTCTGGGGCCAACGTCCTGACTTTC
TRBV9	TRBD2	TRBJ2-2	few	CASSVGLAGGTGELFF	TGTGCCAGCAGCGTAGGACTAGCGGGGGGCACCGGGGAGCTGTTTTTT
TRBV30	.	TRBJ2-3	.	CAWRKFNTRTRLQYF	TGTGCCTGGAGAAAGTTTAATACACGGACTCGGCTACAGTATTTT
TRBV29-1	.	TRBJ2-3	few	CSVDWGPRYTQYF	TGCAGCGTTGATTGGGGGCCCCGATATACGCAGTATTTT
TRBV6-5	.	TRBJ2-7	few	CASSYSRTGGQGKEQYF	TGTGCCAGCAGTTACTCGAGGACAGGAGGGCAGGGGAAAGAGCAGTACTTC
TRBV2	.	TRBJ1-1	few	CASSVFRARGTEAFF	TGTGCCAGCAGTGTATTCAGGGCTCGGGGCACTGAAGCTTTCTTT
TRBV28	TRBD1	TRBJ2-7	many	CASSYGDSRPGEQYF	TGTGCCAGCAGTTATGGGGACAGTAGGCCGGGAGAGCAGTACTTC
TRBV12-3/TRBV12-4	.	TRBJ1-4	once	CASAQLREKLFF	TGTGCCAGCGCGCAGCTTCGGGAAAAACTGTTTTTT
TRBV15	.	TRBJ1-1	.	CATSRAGVGTEAFF	TGTGCCACCAGCAGAGCCGGGGTAGGGACTGAAGCTTTCTTT
TRBV12-2	.	TRBJ2-1	many	CASRRINEQFF	TGTGCAAGTCGCCGGATAAATGAGCAGTTCTTC
TRBV7-6	.	TRBJ1-3	many	CASSPYAGITGNTIYF	TGTGCCAGCAGCCCTTACGCGGGGATTACTGGAAACACCATATATTTT
TRBV15	.	TRBJ2-7	many	CATSRVRATNYEQYF	TGTGCCACCAGCAGAGTTAGGGCTACTAACTACGAGCAGTACTTC
TRBV11-3	.	TRBJ1-1	few	CASSLVRSTEAFF	TGTGCCAGCAGCTTAGTCCGGAGCACTGAAGCTTTCTTT
TRBV7-8	.	TRBJ2-6	few	CASSLRSGANVLTF	TGTGCCAGCAGCTTACGCTCTGGGGCCAACGTCCTGACTTTC
TRBV7-8	.	TRBJ1-3	few	CASSLDRVRSGNTIYF	TGTGCCAGCAGCTTAGACCGGGTACGCTCTGGAAACACCATATATTTT
TRBV7-2	.	TRBJ2-3	.	CASSLTRLGSDTQYF	TGTGCCAGCAGCTTAACCCGATTGGGGTCCGATACGCAGTATTTT
TRBV20-1	.	TRBJ1-2	few	CSANEPGRRFGYTF	TGCAGTGCTAACGAACCGGGACGCCGCTTTGGCTACACCTTC
TRBV5-4	.	TRBJ1-1	.	CASSLEWGRTEAFF	TGTGCCAGCAGCTTGGAATGGGGCAGGACTGAAGCTTTCTTT
TRBV12-3/TRBV12-4	.	TRBJ2-1	few	CASSLSGSPSSYNEQFF	TGTGCCAGCAGTTTATCGGGGAGCCCGAGCTCCTACAATGAGCAGTTCTTC
TRBV4-3	.	TRBJ1-1	.	CASSQEAGRSDTEAFF	TGCGCCAGCAGCCAAGAGGCAGGGAGATCTGACACTGAAGCTTTCTTT
TRBV4-2	.	TRBJ2-1	few	CASSQGSGGQNHNEQFF	TGTGCCAGCAGCCAAGGATCGGGGGGCCAGAACCACAATGAGCAGTTCTTC
TRBV5-4	.	TRBJ1-1	few	CASSLGVRNTEAFF	TGTGCCAGCAGCTTGGGGGTCAGGAACACTGAAGCTTTCTTT
TRBV11-2	.	TRBJ1-6	many	CASSPSGKTGQFNSPLHF	TGTGCCAGCAGCCCTAGCGGGAAGACAGGTCAATTTAATTCACCCCTCCACTTT
TRBV4-1	TRBD1	TRBJ2-3	.	CASSQEWTGSTDTQYF	TGCGCCAGCAGCCAAGAATGGACAGGGAGTACAGATACGCAGTATTTT
TRBV6-2/TRBV6-3	.	TRBJ2-1	many	CASSPRGTVRDEQFF	TGTGCCAGCAGTCCTCGGGGCACGGTGCGCGATGAGCAGTTCTTC
TRBV7-9	TRBD1	TRBJ1-2	.	CASSPPGGYGYTF	TGTGCCAGCAGCCCTCCAGGGGGCTATGGCTACACCTTC
TRBV6-1	.	TRBJ1-4	many	CASGGGGLVEKLFF	TGTGCCAGCGGGGGCGGAGGGCTCGTTGAAAAACTGTTTTTT
TRBV7-8	TRBD2	TRBJ2-1	many	CASRHTSGGYNEQFF	TGTGCCAGCAGACATACTAGCGGGGGTTACAATGAGCAGTTCTTC
TRBV9	TRBD2	TRBJ2-4	.	CASSPLGLAGDGAKNIQYF	TGTGCCAGCAGCCCCTTAGGACTAGCGGGGGATGGGGCCAAAAACATTCAGTACTTC
TRBV7-9	.	TRBJ2-2	many	CASSLNVEAGELFF	TGTGCCAGCAGCTTAAATGTCGAGGCCGGGGAGCTGTTTTTT
TRBV9	TRBD2	TRBJ2-3	few	CASSLGLAGEWRVGTQYF	TGTGCCAGCAGCCTCGGACTAGCGGGGGAGTGGCGGGTTGGGACGCAGTATTTT
TRBV2	TRBD1	TRBJ2-7	few	CASRDSGTGGYEQYF	TGTGCCAGCAGGGATTCCGGGACAGGGGGCTACGAGCAGTACTTC
TRBV4-3	.	TRBJ2-3	few	CASSYASTDTQYF	TGCGCCAGCAGCTATGCCAGCACAGATACGCAGTATTTT
TRBV6-1	TRBD2	TRBJ2-1	many	CASSEKSGETEQFF	TGTGCCAGCAGTGAAAAAAGCGGGGAAACGGAGCAGTTCTTC
TRBV7-2	TRBD2	TRBJ2-7	few	CASSNPSGDEQYF	TGTGCCAGCAGCAACCCTAGCGGGGACGAGCAGTACTTC
TRBV7-9	TRBD1	TRBJ1-6	many	CASSPTPGQDNSPLHF	TGTGCCAGCAGCCCAACACCGGGACAGGATAATTCACCCCTCCACTTT
TRBV7-9	.	TRBJ2-7	many	CASSLSGTGGQYF	TGTGCCAGCAGCTTATCAGGGACCGGGGGGCAGTACTTC
TRBV28	TRBD2	TRBJ2-5	many	CASSPSLAAETQYF	TGTGCCAGCAGTCCATCCCTAGCGGCCGAGACCCAGTACTTC
TRBV5-5	TRBD1	TRBJ1-5	.	CASSQGGGNQPQHF	TGTGCCAGCAGCCAAGGGGGCGGCAATCAGCCCCAGCATTTT
TRBV9	TRBD1	TRBJ1-1	few	CASSSRQGANTEAFF	TGTGCCAGCAGCTCTCGACAGGGCGCGAACACTGAAGCTTTCTTT
TRBV7-9	.	TRBJ2-2	many	CASSHSGAPTGELFF	TGTGCCAGCAGCCACTCGGGGGCACCCACCGGGGAGCTGTTTTTT
TRBV7-6	.	TRBJ2-1	many	CASSSEGENYNEQFF	TGTGCCAGCAGCTCGGAGGGGGAGAACTACAATGAGCAGTTCTTC
TRBV20-1	.	TRBJ1-1	.	CSARAGTFMNTEAFF	TGCAGTGCTAGGGCAGGGACGTTCATGAACACTGAAGCTTTCTTT
TRBV7-2	.	TRBJ2-7	few	CASSLAGLGYEQYF	TGTGCCAGCAGCTTAGCGGGTCTTGGGTACGAGCAGTACTTC
TRBV4-1	.	TRBJ2-2	few	CASSQVLGGLTGELFF	TGCGCCAGCAGCCAAGTACTCGGGGGCCTCACCGGGGAGCTGTTTTTT
TRBV5-1	.	TRBJ2-5	many	CASSIRDGRQRETQYF	TGCGCCAGCAGCATAAGGGACGGACGGCAGCGGGAGACCCAGTACTTC
TRBV19	.	TRBJ2-2	.	CASTGGVHGTGELFF	TGTGCCAGTACGGGCGGAGTTCATGGCACCGGGGAGCTGTTTTTT
TRBV5-1	.	TRBJ2-3	many	CASSLGRGTDTQYF	TGCGCCAGCAGCTTGGGGCGGGGTACAGATACGCAGTATTTT
TRBV7-6	.	TRBJ2-2	few	CASSLGIPGELFF	TGTGCCAGCAGCCTGGGGATTCCCGGGGAGCTGTTTTTT
TRBV11-3	.	TRBJ2-1	many	CASSSKDGGVHNEQFF	TGTGCCAGCAGCTCGAAGGACGGGGGCGTCCACAATGAGCAGTTCTTC
TRBV29-1	.	TRBJ1-1	few	CSFQGAMNTEAFF	TGCAGTTTCCAAGGGGCGATGAACACTGAAGCTTTCTTT
TRBV20-1	.	TRBJ2-7	many	CSARGIPTYEQYF	TGCAGTGCTAGAGGAATACCTACCTACGAGCAGTACTTC
TRBV20-1	.	TRBJ2-7	few	CSARGQGLAVYEQYF	TGCAGTGCGAGAGGGCAGGGACTCGCGGTCTACGAGCAGTACTTC
TRBV6-6	.	TRBJ1-5	many	CASSYPQADQPQHF	TGTGCCAGCAGTTACCCCCAAGCCGATCAGCCCCAGCATTTT